These T cell receptor beta chains were read from a single sample in a study of blood T cell repertoires in COVID-19. The protocol was immunoSEQ multiplex PCR, while the TCRdb copy is restricted to in-frame clones and leaves out a portion. The repertoire consists of more than 150,000 clones, with approximately 80% occurring once and the leading ten covering more than 10%. The specimen was peripheral blood. The receptors were sampled from a woman aged 80 or over with COVID-19, enrolled during active disease. Both conserved end residues are part of each CDR3. D genes are given only for firm matches. Rows may omit the clone size; those that give it use once, few, many or a size class.

CDR3 length: 14
J gene: TRBJ1-2
clone size: few
V gene: TRBV4-3
D gene: TRBD1
CDR3 DNA: TGCGCCAGCAGCCAAGGGGACAGGGCATTGGGCTACACCTTC
CDR3 protein: CASSQGDRALGYTF

CDR3 length: 19
J gene: TRBJ1-3
clone size: few
V gene: TRBV5-6
D gene: -
CDR3 DNA: TGTGCCAGCAGCTGGAGACAGGCCCTATTGGGGATCTCTGGAAACACCATATATTTT
CDR3 protein: CASSWRQALLGISGNTIYF

CDR3 length: 15
J gene: TRBJ2-5
clone size: -
V gene: TRBV19
D gene: -
CDR3 DNA: TGTGCCAGTAGTATGGGTCAGGGTGGTAAAGAGACCCAGTACTTC
CDR3 protein: CASSMGQGGKETQYF

CDR3 length: 14
J gene: TRBJ2-3
clone size: -
V gene: TRBV6-2/TRBV6-3
D gene: -
CDR3 DNA: TGTGCCAGCAGTTACTCCCCGGACTTATATACGCAGTATTTT
CDR3 protein: CASSYSPDLYTQYF

CDR3 length: 15
J gene: TRBJ2-7
clone size: once
V gene: TRBV7-3
D gene: -
CDR3 DNA: TGTGCCAGCAGCCCGACAGGAGGCCAGGGCTACGAGCAGTACTTC
CDR3 protein: CASSPTGGQGYEQYF

CDR3 length: 15
J gene: TRBJ1-5
clone size: -
V gene: TRBV21-1
D gene: -
CDR3 DNA: TGTGCCAGCAGCACAGGGACAGGGGGAGATCAGCCCCAGCATTTT
CDR3 protein: CASSTGTGGDQPQHF

CDR3 length: 17
J gene: TRBJ1-2
clone size: -
V gene: TRBV6-1
D gene: -
CDR3 DNA: TGTGCCAGCAGTGAAGCGCTTTTGGGCAGGGGTCCCTATGGCTACACCTTC
CDR3 protein: CASSEALLGRGPYGYTF

CDR3 length: 13
J gene: TRBJ1-1
clone size: -
V gene: TRBV2
D gene: -
CDR3 DNA: TGTGCCAGCAGTGAAGAAGGGGTCGCTGAAGCTTTCTTT
CDR3 protein: CASSEEGVAEAFF

CDR3 length: 15
J gene: TRBJ2-3
clone size: -
V gene: TRBV19
D gene: -
CDR3 DNA: TGTGCCAGTAGTATGTGGACAGCTTTCACAGATACGCAGTATTTT
CDR3 protein: CASSMWTAFTDTQYF

CDR3 length: 17
J gene: TRBJ1-6
clone size: -
V gene: TRBV23-1
D gene: -
CDR3 DNA: TGCGCCAGCAGTCAAGCAGGTCCCGGTGAGCTTGGGTCACCCCTCCACTTT
CDR3 protein: CASSQAGPGELGSPLHF

CDR3 length: 16
J gene: TRBJ2-5
clone size: few
V gene: TRBV10-3
D gene: TRBD1
CDR3 DNA: TGTGCCATCAGTGAGGGGAAGGGACAGGGCAAAGAGACCCAGTACTTC
CDR3 protein: CAISEGKGQGKETQYF

CDR3 length: 15
J gene: TRBJ2-2
clone size: -
V gene: TRBV30
D gene: TRBD1
CDR3 DNA: TGTGCCTGCCCAGGGCGGACAGGGGAAACCGGGGAGCTGTTTTTT
CDR3 protein: CACPGRTGETGELFF

CDR3 length: 16
J gene: TRBJ1-6
clone size: -
V gene: TRBV6-5
D gene: -
CDR3 DNA: TGTGCCAGCAGTTACTCAGGCCAGGGTATGAATTCACCCCTCCACTTT
CDR3 protein: CASSYSGQGMNSPLHF

CDR3 length: 14
J gene: TRBJ2-7
clone size: -
V gene: TRBV11-2
D gene: TRBD2
CDR3 DNA: TGTGCCAGCAGCCCCAGGAGACTAGCTACGGAGCAGTACTTC
CDR3 protein: CASSPRRLATEQYF

CDR3 length: 13
J gene: TRBJ1-1
clone size: -
V gene: TRBV25-1
D gene: -
CDR3 DNA: TGTGCCAGCAGTGACGATAGGGGGAAAGGAGCTTTCTTT
CDR3 protein: CASSDDRGKGAFF

CDR3 length: 15
J gene: TRBJ2-5
clone size: -
V gene: TRBV4-2
D gene: -
CDR3 DNA: TGTGCCAGCAGCCAAGACTTAAGAGGGAGGGAGACCCAGTACTTC
CDR3 protein: CASSQDLRGRETQYF

CDR3 length: 16
J gene: TRBJ2-2
clone size: few
V gene: TRBV4-3
D gene: TRBD2
CDR3 DNA: TGCGCCAGCAGCCAAGAACCAGCGGGGGATACCGGGGAGCTGTTTTTT
CDR3 protein: CASSQEPAGDTGELFF

CDR3 length: 14
J gene: TRBJ1-2
clone size: -
V gene: TRBV7-2
D gene: -
CDR3 DNA: TGTGCCAGCAGCTTAGTAGGAGGGGAGTATGGCTACACCTTC
CDR3 protein: CASSLVGGEYGYTF

CDR3 length: 14
J gene: TRBJ1-1
clone size: -
V gene: TRBV15
D gene: -
CDR3 DNA: TGTGCCACCAGCAGAGACGGGAGAAACACTGAAGCTTTCTTT
CDR3 protein: CATSRDGRNTEAFF

CDR3 length: 13
J gene: TRBJ2-7
clone size: -
V gene: TRBV12-3/TRBV12-4
D gene: -
CDR3 DNA: TGTGCCAGCAGTTTTGACAAAACCTACGAGCAGTACTTC
CDR3 protein: CASSFDKTYEQYF

CDR3 length: 16
J gene: TRBJ2-1
clone size: -
V gene: TRBV6-5
D gene: TRBD2
CDR3 DNA: TGTGCCAGCAGTTACACTAGCGTGAGCTCCTACAATGAGCAGTTCTTC
CDR3 protein: CASSYTSVSSYNEQFF

CDR3 length: 14
J gene: TRBJ2-3
clone size: -
V gene: TRBV5-1
D gene: -
CDR3 DNA: TGCGCCAGCAGCTTGGTACAGGCCACAGATACGCAGTATTTT
CDR3 protein: CASSLVQATDTQYF

CDR3 length: 16
J gene: TRBJ1-5
clone size: -
V gene: TRBV6-2/TRBV6-3
D gene: -
CDR3 DNA: TGTGCCAGCAGTTACTCGGATTTCAGGGGCGGTCAGCCCCAGCATTTT
CDR3 protein: CASSYSDFRGGQPQHF

CDR3 length: 15
J gene: TRBJ2-2
clone size: -
V gene: TRBV2
D gene: TRBD1
CDR3 DNA: TGTGCCAGCAGCGCTGGGACAGGGGTCACCGGGGAGCTGTTTTTT
CDR3 protein: CASSAGTGVTGELFF

CDR3 length: 13
J gene: TRBJ1-4
clone size: -
V gene: TRBV18
D gene: -
CDR3 DNA: TGTGCCAGCTCACCGGACACAAATGAAAAACTGTTTTTT
CDR3 protein: CASSPDTNEKLFF

CDR3 length: 13
J gene: TRBJ2-2
clone size: -
V gene: TRBV21-1
D gene: -
CDR3 DNA: TGTGCCAGCAGCAAAGCAACAGGCGGGGAGCTGTTTTTT
CDR3 protein: CASSKATGGELFF

CDR3 length: 11
J gene: TRBJ1-1
clone size: -
V gene: TRBV20-1
D gene: -
CDR3 DNA: TGCAGTGGGCAGGGAGGCACTGAAGCTTTCTTT
CDR3 protein: CSGQGGTEAFF

CDR3 length: 18
J gene: TRBJ2-6
clone size: -
V gene: TRBV5-1
D gene: TRBD2
CDR3 DNA: TGCGCCAGCAGCTCGTTTAGCGGGGGCGGCTCTGGGGCCAACGTCCTGACTTTC
CDR3 protein: CASSSFSGGGSGANVLTF

CDR3 length: 17
J gene: TRBJ1-4
clone size: few
V gene: TRBV7-8
D gene: TRBD1
CDR3 DNA: TGTGCCAGCAGCTTGAGGACTATTGGGACAGTGAATGAAAAACTGTTTTTT
CDR3 protein: CASSLRTIGTVNEKLFF

CDR3 length: 15
J gene: TRBJ1-5
clone size: -
V gene: TRBV16
D gene: TRBD1
CDR3 DNA: TGTGCCAGCAGCCATCATAGGGGGCCCAATCAGCCCCAGCATTTT
CDR3 protein: CASSHHRGPNQPQHF

CDR3 length: 15
J gene: TRBJ2-7
clone size: -
V gene: TRBV14
D gene: TRBD1
CDR3 DNA: TGTGCCAGCAGCCACGACGGGACAGGGGGCTACGAGCAGTACTTC
CDR3 protein: CASSHDGTGGYEQYF

CDR3 length: 15
J gene: TRBJ2-1
clone size: -
V gene: TRBV5-1
D gene: -
CDR3 DNA: TGCGCCAGCAGCTTGGCCAGCGGGCGCTACAATGAGCAGTTCTTC
CDR3 protein: CASSLASGRYNEQFF

CDR3 length: 16
J gene: TRBJ2-3
clone size: -
V gene: TRBV7-9
D gene: TRBD2
CDR3 DNA: TGTGCCAGCAGCTTAGTGATAGCGGGAGGTTCAGATACGCAGTATTTT
CDR3 protein: CASSLVIAGGSDTQYF

CDR3 length: 13
J gene: TRBJ2-3
clone size: many
V gene: TRBV19
D gene: -
CDR3 DNA: TGTGCCAGTCGCGCCGGGATCACAGATACGCAGTATTTT
CDR3 protein: CASRAGITDTQYF